The sequence of this T cell receptor beta chain was determined in a study of T-cell reconstitution after alpha-beta-depleted transplantation in children. Losses at the gene ends were 5 bases for V and 6 bases for J; bases not matched to a gene: 6. This CDR3 has 15 residues. Germline lookup yields CDR1 SGHTA and CDR2 FQGNSA. Preparation of the TCRbeta library involved a method that used unique molecular identifiers. MiXCR, applied by TCRdb to the PCR reads, yields one record per CDR3 protein. Of around 680,000 distinct CDR3 sequences listed, 15% to 20% were seen once; the top ten hold about 1.1%. This clonotype has at least ten counts.

The sample was PBMCs from the stem cell graft donor, taken from the stem cell graft. The source of this sequence is a human donor who donated a stem cell graft to a child with acute myeloid leukemia. The rearrangement joins TRBV7-2 to TRBJ2-3; TRBD2 aligns across 12 bases. The CDR3 sequence is CASSTRLAGADTQYF. The CDR3 DNA is TGTGCCAGCAGCACAAGACTAGCGGGGGCCGATACGCAGTATTTT.